The sample holds one count of the clone carrying this T cell receptor beta chain. This entry is derived from a study of blood T cell repertoires in COVID-19. Turning to the study itself: Acute and convalescent COVID-19 samples came from the United States, Italy and Spain. T cells, B-cell-depleted T cells, or PBMCs supplied cDNA or gDNA.

This CDR3 is built from 11 residues. Germline CDR1 reads DFQATT; CDR2 reads SNEGSKA (reference sequence). Data came from immunoSEQ multiplex PCR; TCRdb stores just in-frame clones and leaves some out. The sample shows about half a million clones, 80% to 90% of them seen only once. The source material was peripheral blood. This chain links TRBV20-1 with TRBJ1-1, with D hard to call. This TCR was recovered from a man younger than 30 with COVID-19, enrolled during active disease. The CDR3 DNA sequence: TGCGCGGGCCTTAAGGACACTGAAGCTTTCTTT. The encoded protein is CAGLKDTEAFF.